One and the same sample provided the 23 T cell receptor beta chains below, sequenced in a study of blood T cell repertoires in COVID-19. The repertoire was sequenced with immunoSEQ multiplex PCR; TCRdb's copy has only in-frame clones and lacks some. The data show 99,000 or so clones, around 83% seen once. The sample comprised peripheral blood. The source is a woman aged 80 or over with active or convalescent COVID-19.

The chain couples TRBV6-6 to TRBJ1-4, with 8 bases fitting TRBD1. The V gene's germline CDR1 is MNHNY and CDR2 SVGAGI (reference sequence). The CDR3 extends over 15 amino acids. J lost 1 base, V lost 2 bases, and 0 bases had no gene match. CDR3 bases: TGTGCCAGCAGTTACACAGGGGGAACTAATGAAAAACTGTTTTTT. This codes for CASSYTGGTNEKLFF.

This sequence joins TRBV6-5 and TRBJ2-2, with D hard to call. The CDR3 is 12 residues long. V lost 6 bases, J lost 5 bases, and 7 bases lay in between. Germline-derived CDR1 and CDR2 are MNHEY and SVGAGI. Here the CDR3 DNA reads TGTGCCAGCAGCAGAACGACCGGGGAGCTGTTTTTT. The encoded protein is CASSRTTGELFF.

The chain joins TRBV7-3 to TRBJ1-2; 8 bases fit TRBD1. The CDR3 has 14 residues. CDR1 SGHTA and CDR2 FQGTGA come from the germline V gene. V shed 5 bases, J shed 2 bases, and the junction held 4 bases outside the gene matches. CDR3 sequence: CASSRDRGNYGYTF. Here the CDR3 DNA reads TGTGCCAGCAGCCGAGACAGGGGCAACTATGGCTACACCTTC. The full variable domain, with the rest looked up from reference TRBV7-3 and TRBJ1-2, is GAGVSQTPSNKVTEKGKYVELRCDPISGHTALYWYRQSLGQGPEFLIYFQGTGAADDSGLPNDRFFAVRPEGSVSTLKIQRTERGDSAVYLCASSRDRGNYGYTFGSGTRLTVV.

The J gene is TRBJ1-2, the V gene TRBV15, with 9 positions matching TRBD1. The CDR3 runs to 16 residues. Trimming took 5 bases from V and 0 from J; bases not matched to a gene: 7. Germline V lookup: CDR1 LNHNV, CDR2 YYDKDF (reference sequence). DNA of the CDR3: TGTGCCACCAGCGGCCGGGACAGGGCTTCTAACTATGGCTACACCTTC. Residues: CATSGRDRASNYGYTF.

The rearrangement joins TRBV7-2 to TRBJ1-2; 11 nucleotides align to TRBD1. CDR3 length: 14 residues. Germline-derived CDR1 and CDR2 are SGHTA and FQGNSA. V dropped 5 bases and J dropped 4; count of bases not matched to a gene: 3. CDR3 DNA: TGTGCCAGCAGCCGGACAGGGGGCGCCTATGGCTACACCTTC. This translates into CASSRTGGAYGYTF.

The V and J genes are TRBV2 and TRBJ2-2, with 7 bases fitting TRBD1. V gave up 6 bases and J gave up 1 base; unmatched junction bases: 5. Germline V gene lookup returns CDR1 SNHLY and CDR2 FYNNEI. The CDR3 covers 15 residues. CDR3 in DNA: TGTGCCAGCAGGGAGACAGGGATGAACACCGGGGAGCTGTTTTTT. It translates to CASRETGMNTGELFF.

The chain uses TRBV28 and TRBJ2-1; 10 bases match TRBD2. This CDR3 comprises 15 residues. The V gene's germline CDR1 is MDHEN and CDR2 SYDVKM. Germline trimming cut 3 bases from V and 6 bases from J; bases unmatched to any gene: 5. CDR3 loop: CASSFLAGESNEQFF. The CDR3 coding sequence is TGTGCCAGCAGTTTTCTAGCGGGGGAATCCAATGAGCAGTTCTTC.

This rearrangement joins TRBV2 to TRBJ1-6; no clear D. Germline CDR1 SNHLY, CDR2 FYNNEI. Trimming removed 7 bases from V and 9 bases from J, with 19 bases in between. CDR3 length equals 15 residues. DNA for the CDR3: TGTGCCAGCAAGATTTCTACCTCCGGGAGTTCACCCCTCCACTTT. The encoded protein is CASKISTSGSSPLHF.

The chain has TRBV7-3 and TRBJ2-3; D uncertain. Germline assignment: CDR1 SGHTA and CDR2 FQGTGA. The CDR3 runs 14 residues. V was pared by 2 bases and J by 2 bases, with 8 bases between. The CDR3 sequence: CASSLATDTDTQYF. In DNA, the CDR3 is TGTGCCAGCAGCTTAGCTACAGACACAGATACGCAGTATTTT.

V usage is TRBV7-8 and J usage is TRBJ1-4, with D tentatively TRBD1 (5 bases). The CDR3 is 13 amino acids. The V and J ends lost 5 bases and 8 bases respectively, with 12 bases between them. Germline lookup yields CDR1 SGHVS and CDR2 FQNEAQ. The CDR3 here is CASSPQGGEKLFF. CDR3 bases: TGTGCCAGCAGCCCGCAGGGTGGGGAAAAACTGTTTTTT.

The V gene is TRBV5-4, the J gene TRBJ2-1; 12 positions agree with TRBD2. The CDR3 sequence is 15 residues long. V shed 6 bases and J 3 bases; nucleotides not matched to a gene: 4. Germline CDR1 and CDR2: SGHNT and YYREEE (reference sequence). CDR3 nucleotide sequence: TGTGCCAGCACTAGACTAGCGGGAGACTACAATGAGCAGTTCTTC. Its translation: CASTRLAGDYNEQFF.

As to this clone: The sample contains more than one DNA sequence encoding this CDR3. This chain links TRBV5-1 with TRBJ2-7; TRBD1 matches at 7 bases. The V segment lost 0 bases and the J segment 0 bases; nucleotides outside the gene matches: 0. The germline gives CDR1 SGHRS, CDR2 YFSETQ. This CDR3 contains 14 residues. This chain's CDR3 is CASSLGDSSYEQYF. CDR3 nucleotide sequence: TGCGCCAGCAGCTTGGGGGACAGCTCCTACGAGCAGTACTTC.

The genes are TRBV11-2 and TRBJ2-3, with D tentatively TRBD1 (6 bases). There are 13 residues in the CDR3. From germline, CDR1 is SGHAT and CDR2 FQNNGV. The V gene lost 5 bases and the J gene lost 6 bases, with 12 bases spanning the gap. As DNA, the CDR3 is TGTGCCAGCAGCGCGACAGGACCCGATACGCAGTATTTT. It yields the protein CASSATGPDTQYF.

The rearrangement joins TRBV5-4 to TRBJ1-6, with 9 bases identical to TRBD1. This CDR3 is 17 amino acids long. V lost 5 bases, J lost 6 bases, and 12 bases stayed unmatched. CDR1 and CDR2 from the germline V gene are SGHNT and YYREEE (reference sequence). Here the CDR3 DNA reads TGTGCCAGCAGTTCCGTCACAGGGGGCGCCTCTAATTCACCCCTCCACTTT. It specifies CASSSVTGGASNSPLHF.

On this clone: The junction departs from germline at one end; a sequencing error may be responsible. This rearrangement joins TRBV4-3 to TRBJ1-6, with unresolved D. The V gene's germline CDR1 is LGHNA and CDR2 YSLEER. This CDR3 contains 15 residues. This chain's CDR3 is CASSQDIQPNSPLHF. The DNA of the CDR3 is TGCGCCAGCAGTCAAGATATACAGCCTAATTCACCCCTCCACTTT.

This clone has a single count. The rearrangement joins TRBV30 to TRBJ1-3, with 7 nucleotides matching TRBD1. Losses at the gene ends were 4 bases for V and 8 bases for J; bases not matched to a gene: 5. The V gene's germline CDR1 is GTSNPN and CDR2 SVGIG (reference sequence). This CDR3 has 12 residues. CDR3 sequence: CAWTGQRDTIYF. CDR3 nucleotide sequence: TGTGCCTGGACGGGACAGAGAGACACCATATATTTT.

This clone was detected once. This chain connects TRBV19 to TRBJ1-2; D might be TRBD1 (6 bases). From germline, CDR1 is LNHDA and CDR2 SQIVND (reference sequence). Trimming stripped 5 bases from V and 4 bases from J, with 14 bases between. The CDR3 is made up of 14 amino acids. This chain's CDR3 is CASSPRTAGYGYTF. The CDR3 DNA reads TGTGCCAGTAGTCCCAGGACAGCTGGCTATGGCTACACCTTC.

This chain connects TRBV19 to TRBJ2-5; D is ambiguous. V lost 6 bases to trimming and J lost 5 bases, with 22 bases between them. This CDR3 contains 16 residues. Looked up from germline, CDR1 is LNHDA and CDR2 is SQIVND (reference sequence). The CDR3 DNA follows: TGTGCCAGTAGCCACGTTTCCGGGTCCTACGGGGAGACCCAGTACTTC. Protein: CASSHVSGSYGETQYF.

The count of this clone is one. The chain has TRBV2 and TRBJ2-1; D is unclear. Germline V gives CDR1 SNHLY, CDR2 FYNNEI. V lost 4 bases to trimming and J lost 0 bases, with 10 bases between them. The CDR3 length is 15 residues. The CDR3 loop is CASSGGISSYNEQFF. CDR3 nucleotides: TGTGCCAGCAGTGGAGGCATCAGCTCCTACAATGAGCAGTTCTTC.

This chain joins TRBV28 and TRBJ1-1; 7 bases match TRBD1. The CDR3 consists of 15 residues. The germline V gene has CDR1 MDHEN and CDR2 SYDVKM. V shed 11 bases, J shed 3 bases, and the junction held 15 bases outside the gene matches. The CDR3 DNA is TGTGCCTTAATAACAGGGGCTGGGGGACACACTGAAGCTTTCTTT. Its translation: CALITGAGGHTEAFF.

J is TRBJ1-5 and V is TRBV19; possible D gene TRBD1, 5 bases. Trimming pared 3 bases from V and 4 bases from J, leaving 13 bases between. CDR1 and CDR2 from the germline V gene are LNHDA and SQIVND (reference sequence). The CDR3 has 15 amino acids. This CDR3 is CASSIGLTANQPQHF. The CDR3 DNA is TGTGCCAGTAGTATCGGTCTGACAGCAAATCAGCCCCAGCATTTT.

J is TRBJ2-5 and V is TRBV5-1; tentative D call: TRBD1 (6 bases). The CDR3 runs to 13 residues. Germline V gene lookup returns CDR1 SGHRS and CDR2 YFSETQ. The germline V and J ends were trimmed by 2 bases and 5 bases, with 10 bases remaining between them. CDR3 region: CASSFQGSETQYF. CDR3 bases: TGCGCCAGCAGCTTTCAGGGGTCCGAGACCCAGTACTTC.

The chain combines TRBV15 with TRBJ2-7; no clear D gene. Germline loops: CDR1 LNHNV, CDR2 YYDKDF (reference sequence). There are 14 residues in the CDR3. V was pared by 0 bases and J by 3 bases, with 9 bases between. CDR3 region: CATSREEDGYEQYF. The DNA of the CDR3 is TGTGCCACCAGCAGAGAAGAGGATGGCTACGAGCAGTACTTC.